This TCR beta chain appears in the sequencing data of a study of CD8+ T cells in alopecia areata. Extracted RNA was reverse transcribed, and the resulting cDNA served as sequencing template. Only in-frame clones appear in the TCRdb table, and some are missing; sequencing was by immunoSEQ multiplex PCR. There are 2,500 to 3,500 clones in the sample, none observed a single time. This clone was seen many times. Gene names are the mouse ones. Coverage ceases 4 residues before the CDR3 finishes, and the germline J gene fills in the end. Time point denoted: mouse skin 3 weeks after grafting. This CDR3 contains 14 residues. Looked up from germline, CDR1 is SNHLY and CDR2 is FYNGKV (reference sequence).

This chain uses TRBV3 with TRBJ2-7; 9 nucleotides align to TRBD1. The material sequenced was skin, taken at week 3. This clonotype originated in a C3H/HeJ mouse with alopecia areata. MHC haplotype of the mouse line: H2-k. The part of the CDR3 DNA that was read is TGTGCCAGCAGTCTAACAGGGGGCGAGGAT. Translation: CASSLTGGED. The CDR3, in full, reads CASSLTGGEDEQYF.